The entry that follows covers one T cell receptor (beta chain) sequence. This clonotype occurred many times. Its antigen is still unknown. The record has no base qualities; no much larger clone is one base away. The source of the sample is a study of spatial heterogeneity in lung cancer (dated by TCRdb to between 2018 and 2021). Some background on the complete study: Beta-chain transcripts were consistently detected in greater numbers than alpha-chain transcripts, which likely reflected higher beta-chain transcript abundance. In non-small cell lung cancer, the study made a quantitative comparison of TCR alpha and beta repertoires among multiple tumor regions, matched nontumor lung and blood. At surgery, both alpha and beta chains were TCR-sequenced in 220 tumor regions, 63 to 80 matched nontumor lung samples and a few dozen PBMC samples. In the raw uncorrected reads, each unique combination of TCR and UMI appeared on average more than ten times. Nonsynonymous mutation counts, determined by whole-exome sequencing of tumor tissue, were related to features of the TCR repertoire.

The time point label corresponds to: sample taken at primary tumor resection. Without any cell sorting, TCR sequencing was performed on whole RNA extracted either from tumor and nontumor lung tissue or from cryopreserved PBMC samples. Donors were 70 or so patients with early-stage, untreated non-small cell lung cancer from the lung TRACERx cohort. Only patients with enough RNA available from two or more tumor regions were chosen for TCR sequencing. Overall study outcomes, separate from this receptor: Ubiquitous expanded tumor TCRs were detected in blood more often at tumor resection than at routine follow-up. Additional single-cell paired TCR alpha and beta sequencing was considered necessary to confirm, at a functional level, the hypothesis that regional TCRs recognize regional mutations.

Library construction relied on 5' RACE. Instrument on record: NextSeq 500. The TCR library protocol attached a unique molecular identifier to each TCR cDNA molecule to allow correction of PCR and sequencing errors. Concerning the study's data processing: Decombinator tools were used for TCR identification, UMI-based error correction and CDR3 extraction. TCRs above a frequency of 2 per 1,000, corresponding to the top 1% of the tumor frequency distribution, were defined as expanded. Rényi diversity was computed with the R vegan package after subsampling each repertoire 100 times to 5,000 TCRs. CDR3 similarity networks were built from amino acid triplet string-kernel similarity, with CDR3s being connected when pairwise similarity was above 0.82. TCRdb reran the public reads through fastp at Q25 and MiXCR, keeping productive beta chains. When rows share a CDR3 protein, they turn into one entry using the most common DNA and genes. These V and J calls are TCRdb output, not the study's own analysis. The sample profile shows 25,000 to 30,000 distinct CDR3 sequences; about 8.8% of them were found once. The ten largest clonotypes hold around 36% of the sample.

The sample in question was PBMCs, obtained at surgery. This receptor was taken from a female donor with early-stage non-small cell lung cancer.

The CDR3 protein: CASSRDSLSGANVLTF. The sequenced DNA: TGTGCCAGCAGTCGGGACAGCCTCTCTGGGGCCAACGTCCTGACTTTC. Recombination joined TRBV6-5 with TRBJ2-6; 7 junctional bases match TRBD1. The CDR3 measures 16 amino acids from cysteine to phenylalanine. The CDR3 DNA has 48 bases and is translated from base 1. Sequences MNHEY (CDR1) and SVGAGI (CDR2) are obtained from the germline V gene. V is trimmed back by 5 bases and J by 0 bases, and the junction contains 4 bases that no gene match accounts for.